The rows below give T cell receptor beta chains drawn from one sample of a study of T cell responses to AZD1222 COVID-19 vaccine. The data were produced by immunoSEQ multiplex PCR, yet TCRdb's version contains in-frame clones alone and is incomplete. This sample has roughly 110,000 clones; 75% to 90% occur once, and the top ten carry approximately 4%. The sequences come from peripheral blood, collected on day 0 of AZD1222 vaccination. The receptors were gathered from an adult in good health. Both conserved end residues are part of each CDR3. D genes are given only for firm matches. Clone size is stated in some rows and not others, as once, few, many or a class when expanded.

J gene | D gene | clone size | V gene | CDR3 protein | CDR3 DNA
TRBJ1-6 | TRBD1 | few | TRBV10-3 | CAIREEGTGYNSPLHF | TGTGCCATCAGGGAAGAAGGGACAGGATATAATTCACCCCTCCACTTT
TRBJ1-6 | NA | NA | TRBV2 | CASRSQGSGSPLHF | TGTGCCAGCAGGTCACAGGGAAGCGGGTCACCCCTCCACTTT
TRBJ1-6 | NA | NA | TRBV7-6 | CASSSNPTFGVSPLHF | TGTGCCAGCAGCTCTAATCCCACTTTTGGAGTTTCACCCCTCCACTTT
TRBJ2-1 | NA | NA | TRBV27 | CASRSVAYNEQFF | TGTGCCAGCAGGTCAGTAGCGTACAATGAGCAGTTCTTC
TRBJ1-1 | NA | NA | TRBV5-1 | CASSLGGEWNTEAFF | TGCGCCAGCAGCTTAGGAGGGGAGTGGAACACTGAAGCTTTCTTT
TRBJ1-1 | NA | NA | TRBV4-3 | CASSRRRDTEAFF | TGCGCCAGCAGCCGAAGGCGGGACACTGAAGCTTTCTTT
TRBJ2-7 | TRBD2 | few | TRBV2 | CASRATSDEQYF | TGTGCCAGCAGGGCCACTAGCGACGAGCAGTACTTC
TRBJ1-1 | NA | NA | TRBV27 | CASSLAQFNTEAFF | TGTGCCAGCAGTTTAGCACAGTTTAACACTGAAGCTTTCTTT
TRBJ2-2 | NA | NA | TRBV29-1 | CSVRQSSNTGELFF | TGCAGCGTTAGACAGTCCTCGAACACCGGGGAGCTGTTTTTT
TRBJ2-7 | NA | NA | TRBV28 | CASSLYREQYEQYF | TGTGCCAGCAGTTTATACAGGGAACAATACGAGCAGTACTTC
TRBJ1-6 | NA | once | TRBV19 | CASSNGRGNSPLHF | TGTGCCAGTAGTAATGGGAGGGGTAATTCACCCCTCCACTTT
TRBJ2-3 | NA | NA | TRBV11-2 | CASSLAGGRADTQYF | TGTGCCAGCAGCTTAGCGGGGGGCAGGGCAGATACGCAGTATTTT
TRBJ1-2 | TRBD1 | NA | TRBV5-1 | CASSFGQGSGGYTF | TGCGCCAGCAGCTTCGGACAGGGGTCGGGTGGCTACACCTTC
TRBJ2-1 | TRBD1 | NA | TRBV27 | CASRRQGYNEQFF | TGTGCCAGCAGAAGACAGGGGTACAATGAGCAGTTCTTC
TRBJ2-2 | TRBD2 | NA | TRBV6-2/TRBV6-3 | CASSYSKAGVSGGPTGELFF | TGTGCCAGCAGTTACTCGAAAGCTGGGGTTAGCGGGGGGCCCACCGGGGAGCTGTTTTTT
TRBJ2-4 | TRBD2 | NA | TRBV18 | CASSPPTSGRNIQYF | TGTGCCAGCTCACCTCCAACTAGCGGGCGTAACATTCAGTACTTC
TRBJ1-6 | NA | large | TRBV6-2/TRBV6-3 | CASSYRDNSPLHF | TGTGCCAGCAGTTACAGGGATAATTCACCCCTCCACTTT